This T cell receptor (beta chain) was profiled in a study of identical twins. Germline lookup yields CDR1 MNHNS and CDR2 SASEGT. Trimming left V 2 bases short and J 5 bases short, with 13 bases between. This CDR3 has 14 amino acids. General observations from the study: While abundant cord blood beta clonotypes carried fewer insertions, memory repertoires showed no such pattern. The analysis was cross-sectional rather than longitudinal within donors. Shared out-of-frame alpha sequences (those common to twins) showed excess low generation probability.

TCRdb used MiXCR to reprocess the 5' RACE reads, holding one entry per CDR3 protein. This sample has 500,000 to 650,000 distinct CDR3 sequences, with about 7.1% found just once. Of note for this clonotype: Its antigen is still unknown.

This sample also belongs to another study, concerning yellow fever vaccine responses in identical twins.

The J gene is TRBJ2-7, the V gene TRBV6-1; D tentatively fits TRBD1 or TRBD2 (5 bases each). The receptor was isolated from a woman aged 18-30 years in good health. Specimen: PBMCs. Here the CDR3 reads CASSEYRDPDEQYV. CDR3 DNA: TGTGCCAGCAGTGAATACCGGGACCCGGACGAGCAGTACGTC.